The 19 T cell receptor beta chains listed next were all sequenced from one sample in a study of CD8 T cells in ankylosing spondylitis. One entry per CDR3 protein results from TCRdb running MiXCR on the 5' RACE reads. The data hold 180,000 or so distinct CDR3 sequences, with 11% observed a single time. The sample consisted of blood, either unsorted or a sorted T cell fraction (not recorded which). These receptors came from a male donor with ankylosing spondylitis or in good health (not recorded which).

The CDR3 loop reads CASSLDQVTDTQYF. The DNA for the CDR3 is TGCGCCAGCAGCTTGGATCAGGTCACAGATACGCAGTATTTT. This chain joins TRBV5-1 and TRBJ2-3; D is uncertain. Germline CDR1 is SGHRS and CDR2 is YFSETQ. The CDR3 contains 14 residues. With 0 bases removed from V and 2 bases from J, the gap between germline ends came to 7 bases. Variable domain in full (rest from reference TRBV5-1 and TRBJ2-3): KAGVTQTPRYLIKTRGQQVTLSCSPISGHRSVSWYQQTPGQGLQFLFEYFSETQRNKGNFPGRFSGRQFSNSRSEMNVSTLELGDSALYLCASSLDQVTDTQYFGPGTRLTVL.

This clonotype was observed a handful of times. J is TRBJ2-5 and V is TRBV7-9, with TRBD1 identical over 11 bases. V trimming: 5 bases; J trimming: 4 bases; junction bases outside the gene matches: 9. This CDR3 region has 16 residues. Per germline, CDR1 SEHNR and CDR2 FQNEAQ (reference sequence). Here the CDR3 reads CASSAGQGARSETQYF. The CDR3 nucleotides are TGTGCCAGCAGCGCAGGACAGGGGGCGCGTTCAGAGACCCAGTACTTC.

This clonotype was observed many times. This sequence joins TRBV29-1 and TRBJ1-3, with a tentative D call TRBD1 (5 bases). Germline assignment: CDR1 SQVTM and CDR2 ANQGSEA. The CDR3 runs to 12 residues. The V and J ends lost 7 bases and 4 bases respectively, with 11 bases between them. CDR3 protein: CSGGTAGNTIYF. The CDR3 bases are TGCAGCGGGGGCACAGCCGGAAACACCATATATTTT.

This clonotype has ten or more counts. The J gene is TRBJ1-1, the V gene TRBV3-1; 9 bases map to TRBD1. The V and J ends lost 3 bases and 4 bases, in that order; junction bases with no gene match: 12. The CDR3 is made up of 17 amino acids. The germline V gene has CDR1 LGHDT and CDR2 YNNKEL (reference sequence). Here the CDR3 reads CASSHPGDRALGTEAFF. Here the CDR3 DNA reads TGTGCCAGCAGCCATCCCGGGGACAGGGCTTTGGGCACTGAAGCTTTCTTT.

Turning to this clonotype: A read error may produce the germline difference seen at one junction end. CDR3: CVSSTGTSRKLFF. In DNA, the CDR3 is TGTGTCAGCAGCACTGGGACGTCCAGAAAACTGTTTTTT. The chain is built from TRBV6-2 or TRBV6-3 and TRBJ1-4, with D perhaps matching TRBD1 (5 bases). The CDR3 spans 13 residues. Per the germline V gene, CDR1 is MNHEY and CDR2 is SVGEGT.

This clonotype was recorded at least ten times. This sequence joins TRBV20-1 and TRBJ1-3; D ambiguous. Germline lookup yields CDR1 DFQATT and CDR2 SNEGSKA (reference sequence). Trimming left V 3 bases short and J 0 bases short, with 9 bases between. The CDR3 has 14 amino acids. The CDR3 region has the DNA TGCAGTGCTAGGCTGCAGACCTCTGGAAACACCATATATTTT. Translated: CSARLQTSGNTIYF.

The rearrangement links TRBV7-6 to TRBJ2-1, with TRBD1 matching 8 bases. CDR3 length: 16 residues. Trimming cost V 0 bases and J 5 bases; bases outside gene matches: 6. CDR1 SGHVS and CDR2 FNYEAQ come from the germline V gene. The CDR3 DNA follows: TGTGCCAGCAGCTTAGCGGTGCGGGACAGGCACAATGAGCAGTTCTTC. This encodes CASSLAVRDRHNEQFF.

This clonotype was observed at least ten times. This chain joins TRBV4-3 and TRBJ1-3; no definite D call. CDR1 is LGHNA, CDR2 YSLEER, per germline. Trimming pared 0 bases from V and 3 bases from J, leaving 6 bases between. CDR3 size: 14 residues. The CDR3 reads CASSQEGFGNTIYF. The CDR3 nucleotides are TGCGCCAGCAGCCAAGAGGGGTTTGGAAACACCATATATTTT.

This clonotype came up many times. V gene TRBV10-3 combines with J gene TRBJ1-2; D might be TRBD1 (5 bases). Germline V gene data show CDR1 as ENHRY and CDR2 as SYGVKD. The V end was cut by 0 bases, the J end by 4 bases, with 18 bases between. This CDR3 has 17 amino acids. The chain's CDR3 is CAISESNTGREFYGYTF. CDR3 nucleotides: TGTGCCATCAGTGAGTCTAATACAGGCCGCGAGTTCTATGGCTACACCTTC.

The sample holds many counts of this clonotype. CDR3 protein: CASRPGQGEAFF. The CDR3 coding sequence is TGTGCCAGCAGACCGGGACAGGGAGAAGCTTTCTTT. The chain has TRBV6-1 and TRBJ1-1; 9 bases align to TRBD1. V was clipped by 6 bases and J by 8 bases; unmatched bases: 4. Germline assignment: CDR1 MNHNS and CDR2 SASEGT. The CDR3 totals 12 residues.

This clonotype was found many times. V and J are TRBV6-5 and TRBJ1-5; TRBD1 is a possible D gene (5 bases). The CDR3 is 15 residues long. The germline V gene has CDR1 MNHEY and CDR2 SVGAGI. The V end lost 4 bases, the J end lost 4 bases, and 14 bases lay between the germline ends. Written as DNA, the CDR3 is TGTGCCAGCAGTTCGAGATGGGGCTTTAATCAGCCCCAGCATTTT. Its protein is CASSSRWGFNQPQHF.

This clonotype showed up just a few times. The chain links TRBV7-9 to TRBJ2-3, with 8 bases that match TRBD1. This CDR3 contains 24 residues. The germline CDR1 and CDR2 sequences are SEHNR and FQNEAQ (reference sequence). Losses at the gene ends were 5 bases for V and 0 bases for J; bases not matched to a gene: 31. The CDR3 loop is CASSHDGPGGYARNNFASTDTQYF. The CDR3 region has the DNA TGTGCCAGCAGCCACGACGGGCCAGGGGGCTACGCCCGGAACAACTTCGCTAGCACAGATACGCAGTATTTT.

This clonotype was recorded many times. The chain is built from TRBV5-1 and TRBJ2-5; D gene ambiguous. V dropped 2 bases and J dropped 1 base, with 9 bases sitting between them. The CDR3 loop spans 14 amino acids. Germline V gene sequence: CDR1 SGHRS, CDR2 YFSETQ. The CDR3 DNA sequence: TGCGCCAGCAGCTTAGACCCAACCCAAGAGACCCAGTACTTC. Its translation is CASSLDPTQETQYF.

This clonotype was seen many times. V gene TRBV5-1 combines with J gene TRBJ2-3, with no clear D. The V gene lost 0 bases and the J gene lost 0 bases, with 11 bases spanning the gap. CDR1 and CDR2 from the germline V gene are SGHRS and YFSETQ. This CDR3 spans 16 amino acids. This CDR3 reads CASSLGGPSSTDTQYF. For the CDR3, the DNA is TGCGCCAGCAGCTTGGGCGGACCCTCTAGCACAGATACGCAGTATTTT.

The V call is TRBV5-1, the J call TRBJ2-7; 9 nucleotides agree with TRBD1. V trimming: 7 bases; J trimming: 7 bases; junction bases outside the gene matches: 6. The CDR3 consists of 12 residues. Germline CDR1 is SGHRS and CDR2 is YFSETQ. CDR3 sequence (DNA): TGCGCCAGCGCCCAGGGACAGGGTGAGCAGTACTTC. It yields the protein CASAQGQGEQYF.

A few counts support this clonotype. A read error may explain this, as a much larger clone is one base away. The V gene is TRBV5-5, the J gene TRBJ2-7; maybe TRBD1 (6 bases). CDR1 and CDR2 (germline): SGHKS, YYEKEE (reference sequence). The CDR3 consists of 14 residues. The CDR3 DNA reads as TGTGTCAGCAGCCAGGACAGTTACTCCTACGAGCAGTACTTC. Its translation: CVSSQDSYSYEQYF.

The table lists this clonotype with a few counts. The chain joins TRBV18 to TRBJ2-5; TRBD1 matches 9 bases. V lost 5 bases and J lost 4; bases outside the gene matches: 2. Germline V lookup: CDR1 KGHSH, CDR2 LQKENI. The CDR3 contains 13 residues. The CDR3 sequence: CASSVGQGETQYF. As DNA, the CDR3 is TGTGCCAGCTCAGTGGGACAGGGAGAGACCCAGTACTTC.

This clonotype was found a few times. This chain uses TRBV7-2 with TRBJ2-4; 10 nucleotides match TRBD2. Germline V lookup: CDR1 SGHTA, CDR2 FQGNSA. The CDR3 is 16 residues long. V lost 5 bases and J lost 5; bases outside the gene matches: 9. CDR3 bases: TGTGCCAGCAGCAGAGGACTAGCGGCTACCGAAAACATTCAGTACTTC. Amino acids: CASSRGLAATENIQYF. The full variable domain, its missing parts supplied by reference TRBV7-2 and TRBJ2-4, is GAGVSQSPSNKVTEKGKDVELRCDPISGHTALYWYRQSLGQGLEFLIYFQGNSAPDKSGLPSDRFSAERTGGSVSTLTIQRTQQEDSAVYLCASSRGLAATENIQYFGAGTRLSVL.

This clonotype was observed many times. The rearrangement links TRBV12-3 or TRBV12-4 to TRBJ2-3; 10 positions agree with TRBD1. The CDR3 totals 15 residues. V dropped 6 bases and J dropped 5; count of bases not matched to a gene: 8. The DNA for the CDR3 is TGTGCCAGCAGGGACAGGGGGAATGGTGGAGATACGCAGTATTTT. As protein: CASRDRGNGGDTQYF.